This TCR beta chain was captured by sequencing in a study of T-cell memory formation after mild COVID-19. General study findings and limits: Among contracting clones, CD4+ were mainly CM/EM and CD8+ enriched in EMRA.

CDR3 size: 17 residues. Between the trimmed V and J ends, which lost 0 bases and 4 bases, there was a span of 18 bases. Germline lookup yields CDR1 DFQATT and CDR2 SNEGSKA (reference sequence). UMIs and sample barcodes were carried by the TCR alpha and TCR beta cDNA libraries that 5'RACE produced using constant-segment primers. TCRdb recomputed calls from the 5' RACE reads with MiXCR, one row per CDR3 protein. The sample has roughly 99,000 distinct CDR3 sequences, about an eighth seen once. The sample holds many counts of this clonotype. Its antigen remains unknown. The sequencing input was PBMCs or a T cell subset sorted from them (not recorded which). This TCR was recovered from a man in his late teens or twenties who had mild COVID-19 (a few samples of this study predate the infection). Cell type and time point are not known. The chain is built from TRBV20-1 and TRBJ1-4; no firm D call. CDR3 protein: CSARDVWAAELNEKLFF. CDR3 coding DNA: TGCAGTGCTAGAGATGTATGGGCGGCGGAGCTTAATGAAAAACTGTTTTTT.